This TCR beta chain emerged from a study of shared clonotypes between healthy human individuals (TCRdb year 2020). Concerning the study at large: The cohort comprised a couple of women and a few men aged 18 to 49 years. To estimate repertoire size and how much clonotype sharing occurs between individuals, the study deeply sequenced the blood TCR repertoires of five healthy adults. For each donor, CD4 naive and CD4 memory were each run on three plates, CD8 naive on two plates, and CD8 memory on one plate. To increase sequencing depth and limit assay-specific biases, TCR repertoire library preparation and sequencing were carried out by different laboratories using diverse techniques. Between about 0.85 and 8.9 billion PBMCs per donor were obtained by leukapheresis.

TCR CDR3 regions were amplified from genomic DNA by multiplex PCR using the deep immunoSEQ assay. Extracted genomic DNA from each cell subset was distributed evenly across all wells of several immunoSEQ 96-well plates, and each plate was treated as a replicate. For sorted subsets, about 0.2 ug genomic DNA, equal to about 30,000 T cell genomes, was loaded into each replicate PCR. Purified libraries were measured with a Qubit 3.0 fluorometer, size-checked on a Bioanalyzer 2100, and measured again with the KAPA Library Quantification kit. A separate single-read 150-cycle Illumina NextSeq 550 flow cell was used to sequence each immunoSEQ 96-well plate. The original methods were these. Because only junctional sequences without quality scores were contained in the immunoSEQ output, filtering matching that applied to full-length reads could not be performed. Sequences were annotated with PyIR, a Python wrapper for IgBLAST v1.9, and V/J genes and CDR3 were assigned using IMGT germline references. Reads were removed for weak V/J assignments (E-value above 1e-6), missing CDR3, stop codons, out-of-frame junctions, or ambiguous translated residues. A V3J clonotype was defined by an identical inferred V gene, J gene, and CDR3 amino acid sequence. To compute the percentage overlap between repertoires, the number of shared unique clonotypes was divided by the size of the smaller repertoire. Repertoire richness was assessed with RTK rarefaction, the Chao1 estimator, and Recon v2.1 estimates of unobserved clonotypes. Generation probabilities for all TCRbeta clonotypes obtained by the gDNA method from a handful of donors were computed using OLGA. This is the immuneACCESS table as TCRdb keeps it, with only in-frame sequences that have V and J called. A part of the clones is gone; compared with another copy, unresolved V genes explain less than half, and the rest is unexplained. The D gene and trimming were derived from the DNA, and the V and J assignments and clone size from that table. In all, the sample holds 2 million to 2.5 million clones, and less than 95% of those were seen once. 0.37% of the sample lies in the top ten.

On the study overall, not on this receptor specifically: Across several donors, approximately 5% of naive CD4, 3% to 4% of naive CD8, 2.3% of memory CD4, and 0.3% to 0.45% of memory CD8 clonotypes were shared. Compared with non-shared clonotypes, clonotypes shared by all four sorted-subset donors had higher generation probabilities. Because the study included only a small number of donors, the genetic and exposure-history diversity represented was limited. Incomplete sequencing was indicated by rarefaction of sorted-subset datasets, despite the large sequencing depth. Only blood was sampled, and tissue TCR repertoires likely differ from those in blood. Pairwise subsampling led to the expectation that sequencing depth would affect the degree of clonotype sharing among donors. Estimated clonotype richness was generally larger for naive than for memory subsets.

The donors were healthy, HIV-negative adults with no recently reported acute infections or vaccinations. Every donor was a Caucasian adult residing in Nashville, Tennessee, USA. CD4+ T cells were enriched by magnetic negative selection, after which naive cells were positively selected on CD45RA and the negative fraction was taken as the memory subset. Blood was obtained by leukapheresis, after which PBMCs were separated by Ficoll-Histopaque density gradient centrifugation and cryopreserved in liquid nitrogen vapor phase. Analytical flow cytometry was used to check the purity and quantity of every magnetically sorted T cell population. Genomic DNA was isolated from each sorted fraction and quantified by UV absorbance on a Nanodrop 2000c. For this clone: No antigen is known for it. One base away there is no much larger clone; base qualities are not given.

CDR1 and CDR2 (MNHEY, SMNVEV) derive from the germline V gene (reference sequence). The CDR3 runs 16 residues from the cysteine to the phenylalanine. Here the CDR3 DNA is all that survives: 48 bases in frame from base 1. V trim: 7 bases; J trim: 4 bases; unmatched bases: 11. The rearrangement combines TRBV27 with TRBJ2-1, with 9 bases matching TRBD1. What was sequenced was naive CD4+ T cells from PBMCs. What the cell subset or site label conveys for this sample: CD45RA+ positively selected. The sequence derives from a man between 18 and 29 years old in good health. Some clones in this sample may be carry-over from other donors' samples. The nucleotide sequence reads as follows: TGTGCCAGCACCCTGTGGGACAGGGATTTTTACAATGAGCAGTTCTTC. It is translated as CASTLWDRDFYNEQFF.